The 16 T cell receptor beta chains in this list originate from one sample, sequenced in a study of blood T cell repertoires in COVID-19. Method: immunoSEQ multiplex PCR; TCRdb's copy keeps in-frame clones and lacks some. The sample comprises about 480,000 clones, 75% to 90% of which are singletons, and roughly 4% rests with the top ten. The specimen was peripheral blood. The receptors derive from a woman aged 25 to 39 with acute or convalescent COVID-19.

The chain couples TRBV9 to TRBJ2-5, with 9 bases identical to TRBD2. This CDR3 comprises 15 residues. Germline-derived CDR1 and CDR2 are SGDLS and YYNGEE. J lost 4 bases, V lost 4 bases, and 8 bases had no gene match. CDR3 residues: CASSLGTSNPETQYF. CDR3 DNA: TGTGCCAGCAGCCTCGGGACTAGCAACCCAGAGACCCAGTACTTC.

The V and J genes are TRBV25-1 and TRBJ2-7, with TRBD1 as a possible D gene (5 bases). Germline-derived CDR1 and CDR2 are MGHDK and SYGVNS. CDR3 length: 12 residues. Trimming removed 5 bases at V and 6 bases at J, with 11 bases between. CDR3 protein: CASSKGALEQYF. Here the CDR3 DNA reads TGTGCCAGCAGTAAAGGGGCCCTCGAGCAGTACTTC.

J is TRBJ1-2 and V is TRBV30; 8 bases agree with TRBD1. This CDR3 has 12 residues. V was clipped by 2 bases and J by 10 bases; unmatched bases: 6. Germline CDR1 GTSNPN, CDR2 SVGIG (reference sequence). CDR3 protein: CAWSKTGEHYTF. The CDR3 DNA follows: TGTGCCTGGAGTAAGACAGGGGAGCACTACACCTTC.

V is TRBV6-6 and J is TRBJ1-5; D is ambiguous. Germline values: CDR1 MNHNY, CDR2 SVGAGI (reference sequence). This CDR3 spans 16 amino acids. Trimming shortened V by 3 bases and J by 1 base, and 13 bases separated the two germline ends. For the CDR3, the DNA is TGTGCCAGCAGTTATGGTGTCCGAGGGAGCAATCAGCCCCAGCATTTT. Encoded protein: CASSYGVRGSNQPQHF.

V usage is TRBV10-3 and J usage is TRBJ1-2; D may be TRBD1 (5 bases). The CDR3 is made up of 15 amino acids. Germline loops: CDR1 ENHRY, CDR2 SYGVKD. Trimming cost V 0 bases and J 7 bases, with 15 bases left between them. CDR3 protein: CAISESAQGGGGYTF. The DNA for the CDR3 is TGTGCCATCAGTGAGTCCGCTCAGGGCGGCGGTGGCTACACCTTC.

The chain links TRBV6-5 to TRBJ1-1; no definite D call. Looked up from germline, CDR1 is MNHEY and CDR2 is SVGAGI. This CDR3 spans 14 amino acids. V lost 6 bases and J 2 bases, leaving 13 bases between the germline ends. For the CDR3, the DNA is TGTGCCAGCAGAAGCCGGACGGGAAACACTGAAGCTTTCTTT. Its translation: CASRSRTGNTEAFF.

The chain joins TRBV9 to TRBJ1-2; 7 bases fit TRBD1. Trimming cost V 3 bases and J 6 bases; bases outside gene matches: 5. Germline CDR1 and CDR2: SGDLS and YYNGEE. The CDR3 length is 13 residues. CDR3 residues: CASSDGQDDGYTF. The CDR3 coding sequence is TGTGCCAGCAGCGACGGACAGGACGATGGCTACACCTTC.

The chain couples TRBV5-5 to TRBJ1-1, with a tentative D call TRBD1 (6 bases). V gave up 3 bases and J gave up 0 bases, with 18 bases separating them. The CDR3 consists of 17 residues. CDR1 and CDR2 from the germline V gene are SGHKS and YYEKEE (reference sequence). The CDR3 protein is CASSSTGSNRMNTEAFF. The DNA of the CDR3 is TGTGCCAGCAGCTCTACAGGGTCAAATCGGATGAACACTGAAGCTTTCTTT.

The V and J genes are TRBV3-1 (or the pseudogene TRBV3-2) and TRBJ2-3, with TRBD2 identical over 9 bases. Germline trimming cut 3 bases from V and 5 bases from J; bases unmatched to any gene: 9. The CDR3 is 16 residues long. Germline V CDR1 and CDR2: LGHDT, YNNKEL (reference sequence). The CDR3 nucleotides are TGTGCCAGCAGCCAGGGGAGCGGGGGGTTTATAGATACGCAGTATTTT. Translated: CASSQGSGGFIDTQYF.

V and J are TRBV7-9 and TRBJ2-3; TRBD1 matches at 7 bases. The CDR3 totals 16 residues. From germline, CDR1 is SEHNR and CDR2 FQNEAQ (reference sequence). V dropped 0 bases and J dropped 4; count of bases not matched to a gene: 7. The CDR3 protein is CASSLAAVGGSDTQYF. Here the CDR3 DNA reads TGTGCCAGCAGCTTAGCGGCCGTAGGGGGCTCAGATACGCAGTATTTT.

V usage is TRBV6-6 and J usage is TRBJ2-1; 7 bases line up with TRBD2. This CDR3 has 16 amino acids. Germline V gene sequence: CDR1 MNHNY, CDR2 SVGAGI (reference sequence). After removal of 0 bases from V and 7 bases from J, the junction contained 9 bases not matched to a gene. The CDR3 loop is CASSYSGTTLWNEQFF. The CDR3 coding sequence is TGTGCCAGCAGTTACTCCGGGACTACTCTATGGAATGAGCAGTTCTTC.

The genes are TRBV7-3 and TRBJ2-7; maybe TRBD1 (6 bases). The V and J ends lost 5 bases and 3 bases respectively, with 17 bases between them. There are 15 residues in the CDR3. Germline V gene sequence: CDR1 SGHTA, CDR2 FQGTGA. Here the CDR3 reads CASSPDGRGGYEQYF. CDR3 nucleotides: TGTGCCAGCAGCCCCGACGGCAGGGGCGGCTACGAGCAGTACTTC. Using reference TRBV7-3 and TRBJ2-7 for the parts outside the CDR3, the full variable domain is GAGVSQTPSNKVTEKGKYVELRCDPISGHTALYWYRQSLGQGPEFLIYFQGTGAADDSGLPNDRFFAVRPEGSVSTLKIQRTERGDSAVYLCASSPDGRGGYEQYFGPGTRLTVT.

The chain has TRBV14 and TRBJ2-3, with 7 bases lining up with TRBD1. Germline loops: CDR1 SGHDN, CDR2 FVKESK. CDR3 length: 16 residues. V gave up 0 bases and J gave up 6 bases; unmatched junction bases: 9. This chain's CDR3 is CASSQERRQGVDTQYF. For the CDR3, the DNA is TGTGCCAGCAGCCAAGAGAGACGACAGGGTGTGGATACGCAGTATTTT.

V gene TRBV2 combines with J gene TRBJ1-5; D is ambiguous. Germline CDR1 and CDR2: SNHLY and FYNNEI. This CDR3 has 16 residues. The V end was cut by 2 bases, the J end by 0 bases, with 11 bases between. The CDR3 loop is CASSEFGEISNQPQHF. The CDR3, as DNA: TGTGCCAGCAGTGAATTTGGGGAGATTAGCAATCAGCCCCAGCATTTT.

This rearrangement joins TRBV5-6 to TRBJ2-7; 11 bases fit TRBD2. The CDR3 loop spans 16 amino acids. The V gene's germline CDR1 is SGHDT and CDR2 YYEEEE. Trimming at V came to 4 bases and at J to 0 bases, leaving 6 bases not matched to a gene. The CDR3 protein is CASSQMTSGDSYEQYF. CDR3 nucleotide sequence: TGTGCCAGCAGCCAAATGACTAGCGGGGACTCCTACGAGCAGTACTTC.

With regard to this clone: The sample holds other DNA sequences that translate to the same CDR3. The chain joins TRBV19 to TRBJ2-3; 8 bases match TRBD1. The ends lost 5 bases at V and 3 bases at J; junction bases unmatched: 1. The CDR3 totals 13 residues. Germline assignment: CDR1 LNHDA and CDR2 SQIVND (reference sequence). The DNA of the CDR3 is TGTGCCAGTAGTGACAGGGGAACAGATACGCAGTATTTT. It specifies CASSDRGTDTQYF.